These T cell receptor beta chains were read from a single sample in a study of cytomegalovirus exposure and HLA in healthy donors. TCRdb's table, derived via immunoSEQ multiplex PCR, lists solely in-frame clones and lacks some. The sample includes some 120,000 clones, around three quarters seen only once; the top ten take more than 0.7%. Material for sequencing was PBMCs. Every receptor here comes from a woman in her 30s in good health and CMV-seronegative. Each CDR3 is given with its conserved first and last residue. D genes are given only for firm matches. Part of the rows lack a size; the others show once, few, many or a class for expanded clones.

D,J,V,size,DNA,CDR3
TRBD1,TRBJ2-3,TRBV6-6,NA,TGTGCCAGCACCTTAGGACAGGCTAGCACAGATACGCAGTATTTT,CASTLGQASTDTQYF
TRBD2,TRBJ2-7,TRBV30,NA,TGTGCCTGGAATAATAATGGGGGGGACTACGAGCAGTACTTC,CAWNNNGGDYEQYF
TRBD2,TRBJ2-1,TRBV2,NA,TGTGCCAGCACATATTCGGGGGGAGAGTTCTTC,CASTYSGGEFF
NA,TRBJ2-1,TRBV6-6,few,TGTGCCAGCAGTTTTCGAGGCACGAGCTCCTACAATGAGCAGTTCTTC,CASSFRGTSSYNEQFF
TRBD2,TRBJ2-7,TRBV30,NA,TGTGCCTCCCAGATGGGGGGGGGAACCTACGAGCAGTACTTC,CASQMGGGTYEQYF
TRBD2,TRBJ2-1,TRBV19,NA,TGTGCCAGTATCGGGACTACATACAATGAGCAGTTCTTC,CASIGTTYNEQFF
NA,TRBJ1-2,TRBV5-6,NA,TGTGCCAGCAGCTTGGAAGAAGGGAGCTATGGCTACACCTTC,CASSLEEGSYGYTF
TRBD1,TRBJ1-5,TRBV6-5,few,TGTGCCAGCAGGAAGACAGGGGGCAATCAGCCCCAGCATTTT,CASRKTGGNQPQHF
NA,TRBJ1-1,TRBV7-8,few,TGTGCCGCTGGGGGGTACACTGAAGCTTTCTTT,CAAGGYTEAFF
NA,TRBJ1-1,TRBV9,NA,TGTGCCAGCAGCGTAGTTATGAACACTGAAGCTTTCTTT,CASSVVMNTEAFF
TRBD1,TRBJ1-2,TRBV11-2,NA,TGTGCCAGCAGCTTAGGCCCACAGGGGGCGGGAGGCTACACCTTC,CASSLGPQGAGGYTF
NA,TRBJ2-1,TRBV25-1,NA,TGTGCCAGCAGGGGGACGGGACTCAATGAGCAGTTCTTC,CASRGTGLNEQFF
NA,TRBJ1-2,TRBV29-1,NA,TGCAGCGTTGTTTCAGGGTTGGGCTATGGCTACACCTTC,CSVVSGLGYGYTF
NA,TRBJ1-2,TRBV11-2,NA,TGTGCCAGCAGCGCGGAGAGCTATGGCTACACCTTC,CASSAESYGYTF
NA,TRBJ1-2,TRBV19,NA,TGTGCCAGTAGTATAGTTGCGACAGCTAACTATGGCTACACCTTC,CASSIVATANYGYTF
NA,TRBJ2-5,TRBV30,NA,TGTGCCTGGAGTGCCCTCGGGGAACGGGAGACCCAGTACTTC,CAWSALGERETQYF
TRBD1,TRBJ2-7,TRBV5-1,NA,TGCGCCAGCAGCAGCACACCGGGACAGGGTCAAGAGCAGTACTTC,CASSSTPGQGQEQYF
TRBD1,TRBJ1-1,TRBV6-1,NA,TGTGCCAGCAGTATAGACAGGGGGCCATCTGAAGCTTTCTTT,CASSIDRGPSEAFF
NA,TRBJ1-1,TRBV9,NA,TGTGCCAGCAGCCCCCGAGAGAACACTGAAGCTTTCTTT,CASSPRENTEAFF
NA,TRBJ2-7,TRBV2,few,TGTGCCAGCAGTGACCGGACCAGGGGCTCCTACGAGCAGTACTTC,CASSDRTRGSYEQYF
NA,TRBJ1-1,TRBV7-2,NA,TGTGCCAGCAGCTTTCGGGCAGCGGGAGTAGGCACTGAAGCTTTCTTT,CASSFRAAGVGTEAFF
TRBD1,TRBJ1-2,TRBV6-5,NA,TGTGCCAGCTTCGGACAGGGCGAAAACTATGGCTACACCTTC,CASFGQGENYGYTF
TRBD1,TRBJ1-4,TRBV6-5,NA,TGTGCCAGCAGTTACCACAGGGGTAATGAAAAACTGTTTTTT,CASSYHRGNEKLFF
NA,TRBJ1-3,TRBV27,few,TGTGCCAGCGGCACCTCTGGAAACACCATATATTTT,CASGTSGNTIYF
NA,TRBJ1-2,TRBV7-2,NA,TGTGCCAGCAGCTTAATGGGGGCGAGCTATGGCTACACCTTC,CASSLMGASYGYTF
TRBD1,TRBJ1-2,TRBV19,NA,TGTGCCAGTAGTATTCTACAGGGGGCTAACTATGGCTACACCTTC,CASSILQGANYGYTF
NA,TRBJ1-1,TRBV5-1,once,TGCGCCAGCAGCCTCCCCCTTGGGCAAGGGGACACTGAAGCTTTCTTT,CASSLPLGQGDTEAFF
NA,TRBJ1-2,TRBV14,NA,TGTGCCAGCAGCCAAGAAATAGGACTCGGGGGCTACACCTTC,CASSQEIGLGGYTF
NA,TRBJ1-1,TRBV6-5,NA,TGTGCCAGTGGGGGGTGGATAAACACTGAAGCTTTCTTT,CASGGWINTEAFF
NA,TRBJ1-1,TRBV6-5,NA,TGTGCCAGCAGTTACTCGACGGGAGCCTGGCGATCTGCTTTCTTT,CASSYSTGAWRSAFF
TRBD1,TRBJ2-2,TRBV7-3,NA,TGTGCCAGCAGCTCAGGGTCGGACAGGGCGGGCACCGGGGAGCTGTTTTTT,CASSSGSDRAGTGELFF
TRBD2,TRBJ2-1,TRBV9,NA,TGTGCCAGCAGCCTACTAGCGTCTCACCTCAATGAGCAGTTCTTC,CASSLLASHLNEQFF
NA,TRBJ1-6,TRBV27,NA,TGTGCCAGCAGTAGACAGCACCTGAGCTCCTATAATTCACCCCTCCACTTT,CASSRQHLSSYNSPLHF
NA,TRBJ2-5,TRBV7-2,NA,TGTGCCAGTAGCAGTCTCGGGGGACAAGAGACCCAGTACTTC,CASSSLGGQETQYF
NA,TRBJ2-7,TRBV29-1,few,TGCAGCGTTGAATACACAGGGCGGCCCTACGAGCAGTACTTC,CSVEYTGRPYEQYF
TRBD2,TRBJ2-3,TRBV30,NA,TGTGCCTGGGGACTAGCGGGGGGGAACACAGATACGCAGTATTTT,CAWGLAGGNTDTQYF
TRBD2,TRBJ2-1,TRBV11-2,NA,TGTGCCAGCAGCCCGGAGGGTCCAATAGCGGGGGGAAACAATGAGCAGTTCTTC,CASSPEGPIAGGNNEQFF
TRBD1,TRBJ1-2,TRBV6-6,few,TGTGCCAGCAGTTACTCGTTCCGAGACAGGGAGGATGGCTACACCTTC,CASSYSFRDREDGYTF
NA,TRBJ2-2,TRBV7-9,NA,TGTGCCAGCAGCTTAGGAACGAACAGGGGGGAGCTGTTTTTT,CASSLGTNRGELFF
NA,TRBJ1-2,TRBV19,NA,TGTGCCAGTAGTATAGCGGGAGCAAGCAATGGCTACACCTTC,CASSIAGASNGYTF
TRBD1,TRBJ1-4,TRBV4-3,NA,TGCGCCAGCAGCCAAGATACGGGACAGGGAGGTGAAAAACTGTTTTTT,CASSQDTGQGGEKLFF